This T cell receptor (beta chain) was identified in a study of T cells in Graves' hyperthyroidism and ophthalmopathy. This clonotype was counted many times. From RNA transcripts, TCR beta CDR3 regions were amplified. First-round RT-PCR of the TCR CDR3 relied on the HTBI primer set. TCRdb ran MiXCR on the multiplex PCR reads and lists one entry per CDR3 protein. This table has 500,000 to 600,000 distinct CDR3 sequences, 20% appearing once. Losses at the gene ends were 3 bases for V and 7 bases for J; bases not matched to a gene: 5. The CDR3 contains 13 residues. From germline, CDR1 is LGHDT and CDR2 YNNKEL (reference sequence).

V usage is TRBV3-1 and J usage is TRBJ2-5, with 7 bases aligning to TRBD1. Material for sequencing was blood. This sequence originates from a man in his forties with Graves' ophthalmopathy. CDR3 in DNA: TGTGCCAGCAGCCAGCCCCACAGGGGGACCCAGTACTTC. It specifies CASSQPHRGTQYF.